This T cell receptor (beta chain) was captured in a study of CD8+ T cells in alopecia areata. Sequencing relied on a cDNA template that was reverse transcribed from extracted RNA. The method was immunoSEQ multiplex PCR; TCRdb's version includes in-frame clones alone and lacks a portion of them. The data contain about 150,000 clones, less than 65% of them singletons. The CDR3 contains 14 residues. V was trimmed by 8 bases and J by 3 bases, leaving 16 bases between them. Germline V gene data show CDR1 as MNHEY and CDR2 as SMNVEV (reference sequence). This clonotype was obtained from a human donor in good health. The sequencing input was CD8+ T cells sorted from blood. The chain couples TRBV27 to TRBJ1-2; possibly TRBD1 for D (6 bases). The CDR3 loop is CASGPQGPYYGYTF. The CDR3 region has the DNA TGTGCCAGCGGGCCCCAGGGGCCGTACTATGGCTACACCTTC.